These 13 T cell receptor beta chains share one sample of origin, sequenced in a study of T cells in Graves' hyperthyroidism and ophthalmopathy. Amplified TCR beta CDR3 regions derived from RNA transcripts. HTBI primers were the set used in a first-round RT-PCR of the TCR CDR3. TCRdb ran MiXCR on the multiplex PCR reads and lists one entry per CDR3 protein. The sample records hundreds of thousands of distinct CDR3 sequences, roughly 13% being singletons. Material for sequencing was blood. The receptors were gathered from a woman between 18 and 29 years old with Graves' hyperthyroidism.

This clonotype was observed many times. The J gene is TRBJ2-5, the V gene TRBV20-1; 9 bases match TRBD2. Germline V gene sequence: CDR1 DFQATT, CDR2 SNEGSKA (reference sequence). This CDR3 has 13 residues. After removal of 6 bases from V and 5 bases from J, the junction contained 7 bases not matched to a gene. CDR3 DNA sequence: TGCAGTGCCGCTAGCGGGGAGGAGGAGACCCAGTACTTC. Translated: CSAASGEEETQYF.

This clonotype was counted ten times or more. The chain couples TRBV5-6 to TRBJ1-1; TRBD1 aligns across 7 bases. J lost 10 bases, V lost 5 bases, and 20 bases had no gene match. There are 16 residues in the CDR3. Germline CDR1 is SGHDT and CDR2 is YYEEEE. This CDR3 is CASRSGTDPGREGAFF. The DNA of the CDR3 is TGTGCCAGCAGGTCCGGGACAGACCCGGGTCGGGAGGGAGCTTTCTTT.

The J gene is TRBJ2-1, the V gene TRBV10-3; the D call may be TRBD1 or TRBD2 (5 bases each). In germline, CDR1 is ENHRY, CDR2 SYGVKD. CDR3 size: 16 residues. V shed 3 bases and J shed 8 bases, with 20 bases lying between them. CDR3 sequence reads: CAISDIFGAGFDEQFF. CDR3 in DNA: TGTGCCATCAGTGATATCTTCGGGGCCGGGTTCGATGAGCAGTTCTTC.

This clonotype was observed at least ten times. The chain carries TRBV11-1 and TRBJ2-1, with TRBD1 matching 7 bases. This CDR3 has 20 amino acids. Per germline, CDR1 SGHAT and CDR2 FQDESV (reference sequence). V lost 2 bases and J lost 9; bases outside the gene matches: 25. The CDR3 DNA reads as TGTGCCAGCAGCTTAATGAGTGTTAGCCGTAGACAGGGAAGAGCGACTGAGCAGTTCTTC. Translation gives CASSLMSVSRRQGRATEQFF.

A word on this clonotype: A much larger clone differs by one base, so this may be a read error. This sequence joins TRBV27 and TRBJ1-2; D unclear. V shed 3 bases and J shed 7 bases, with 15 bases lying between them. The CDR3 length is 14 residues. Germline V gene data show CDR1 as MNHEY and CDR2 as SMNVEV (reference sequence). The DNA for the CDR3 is TGTGCCAGCAGTTTGAAGGCAGGTCGATGTGGCTACACCTTC. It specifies CASSLKAGRCGYTF.

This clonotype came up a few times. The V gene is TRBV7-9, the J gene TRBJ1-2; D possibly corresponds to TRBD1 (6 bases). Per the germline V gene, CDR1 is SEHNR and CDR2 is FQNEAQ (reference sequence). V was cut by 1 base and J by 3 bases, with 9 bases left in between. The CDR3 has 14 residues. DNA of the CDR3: TGTGCCAGCAGCTTAGGGACAGCGGACTATGGCTACACCTTC. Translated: CASSLGTADYGYTF.

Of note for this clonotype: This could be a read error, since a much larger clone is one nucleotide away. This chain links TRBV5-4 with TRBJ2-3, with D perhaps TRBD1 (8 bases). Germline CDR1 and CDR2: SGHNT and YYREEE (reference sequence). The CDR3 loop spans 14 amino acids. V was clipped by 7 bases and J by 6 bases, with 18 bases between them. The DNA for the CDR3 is TGTGCCAGCGGCGGCACAGGGGGGGGCGATACGCAGTATTTT. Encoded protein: CASGGTGGGDTQYF.

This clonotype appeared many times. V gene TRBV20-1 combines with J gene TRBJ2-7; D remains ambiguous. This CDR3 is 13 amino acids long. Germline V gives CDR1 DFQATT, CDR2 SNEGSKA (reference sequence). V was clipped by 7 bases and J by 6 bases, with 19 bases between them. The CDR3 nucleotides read TGCAGTGTAGTTGCCCCAAGTTTGGGCGAGCAGTACTTC. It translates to CSVVAPSLGEQYF.

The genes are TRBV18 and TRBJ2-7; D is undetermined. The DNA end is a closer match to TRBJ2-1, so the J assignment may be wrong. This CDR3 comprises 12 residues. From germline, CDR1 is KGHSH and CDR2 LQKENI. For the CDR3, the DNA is TGTGCCAGCTCACCACCTTCCTACGAGCAGTTCTTC. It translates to CASSPPSYEQFF.

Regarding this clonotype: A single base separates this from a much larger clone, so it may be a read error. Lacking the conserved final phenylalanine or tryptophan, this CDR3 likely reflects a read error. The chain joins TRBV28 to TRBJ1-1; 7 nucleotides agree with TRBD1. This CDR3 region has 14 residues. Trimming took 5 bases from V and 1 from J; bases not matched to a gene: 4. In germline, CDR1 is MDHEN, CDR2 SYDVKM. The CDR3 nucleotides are TGTGCCAGCAGTATAGGGGACAGGAACACTGAAGCTTTCTTG. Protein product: CASSIGDRNTEAFL.

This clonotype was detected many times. The CDR3 DNA reads as TGCGCCAGCAGCTTGGGACTCGGGACAGCCTCTGGCTACACCTTC. Translation gives CASSLGLGTASGYTF. This rearrangement joins TRBV5-1 to TRBJ1-2; TRBD1 aligns across 7 bases. V lost 0 bases and J lost 7; bases outside the gene matches: 9. CDR1 SGHRS and CDR2 YFSETQ come from the germline V gene. The CDR3 contains 15 residues.

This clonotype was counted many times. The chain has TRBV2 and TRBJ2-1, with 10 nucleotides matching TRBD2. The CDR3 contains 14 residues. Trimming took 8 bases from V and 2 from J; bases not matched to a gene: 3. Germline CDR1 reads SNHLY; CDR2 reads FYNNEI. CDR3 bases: TGTGCCAGCTCGAGCGGGGGGGCCTACAATGAGCAGTTCTTC. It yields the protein CASSSGGAYNEQFF.

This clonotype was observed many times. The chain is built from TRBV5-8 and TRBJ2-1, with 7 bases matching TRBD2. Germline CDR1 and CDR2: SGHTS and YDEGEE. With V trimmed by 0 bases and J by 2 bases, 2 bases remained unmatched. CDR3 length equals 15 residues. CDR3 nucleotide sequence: TGTGCCAGCAGCTTGGACCTAGCGGCCTACAATGAGCAGTTCTTC. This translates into CASSLDLAAYNEQFF.